This is a list of T cell receptor beta chains from one sample in a study of T cells after yellow fever vaccination. TCRdb called the 5' RACE reads again in MiXCR, with one record for every CDR3 protein. The sample consists of under 550,000 distinct CDR3 sequences, 21% of them appearing once. This specimen consisted of PBMCs, obtained about 21 days after the first yellow fever vaccination. These receptors were taken from a man between 18 and 29 years old who received the YFV17D yellow fever vaccine. Each CDR3 is given with its conserved first and last residue. A D gene is named only where the DNA matches it firmly. A clone size is listed for some rows: how often the clone was seen (once, few, many), or a class if it is expanded.

size: few
J: TRBJ1-3
V: TRBV6-5
D: .
DNA: TGTGCCAGCAGTTACTCGCCGGACCGATCTGGAAACACCATATATTTT
CDR3: CASSYSPDRSGNTIYF

size: few
J: TRBJ2-3
V: TRBV3-1
D: .
DNA: TGTGCCAGCAGCCAAGGGTACGATACGCAGTATTTT
CDR3: CASSQGYDTQYF

size: few
J: TRBJ2-3
V: TRBV4-2
D: TRBD2
DNA: TGTGCCAGCAGCCTGACGTCTAGCGGGGGGGTAAGCACAGATACGCAGTATTTT
CDR3: CASSLTSSGGVSTDTQYF

size: .
J: TRBJ2-3
V: TRBV20-1
D: TRBD2
DNA: TGCAGTGTGGCGGGGGGGATCACAGATACGCAGTATTTT
CDR3: CSVAGGITDTQYF

size: few
J: TRBJ2-5
V: TRBV20-1
D: .
DNA: TGCAGTGCTATACAGAGAGAGACCCAGTACTTC
CDR3: CSAIQRETQYF

size: few
J: TRBJ2-3
V: TRBV5-1
D: .
DNA: TGCGCCAGCAGCTTGGGGAAGGGACGATCCACAGATACGCAGTATTTT
CDR3: CASSLGKGRSTDTQYF

size: many
J: TRBJ2-2
V: TRBV5-1
D: .
DNA: TGCGCCAGCAGCTTGGCGGCAGAGGGGGACGGGGAGCTGTTTTTT
CDR3: CASSLAAEGDGELFF

size: few
J: TRBJ2-1
V: TRBV20-1
D: TRBD2
DNA: TGCAGTGCTAGCTGGCTAGCGGGGACCACCGGGGGCAATGAGCAGTTCTTC
CDR3: CSASWLAGTTGGNEQFF

size: .
J: TRBJ2-2
V: TRBV21-1
D: .
DNA: TGTGCCAGCAGCAACCCGACAGGGGAGAACACCGGGGAGCTGTTTTTT
CDR3: CASSNPTGENTGELFF

size: .
J: TRBJ2-5
V: TRBV11-3
D: TRBD1
DNA: TGTGCCAGCAGCTTAGGCCTCACAGGGGGCAGCGAGACCCAGTACTTC
CDR3: CASSLGLTGGSETQYF

size: few
J: TRBJ2-1
V: TRBV12-3/TRBV12-4
D: TRBD2
DNA: TGTGCCAGCAGCAGGACTAGCGGGGCCCCCCTTGAGCAGTTCTTC
CDR3: CASSRTSGAPLEQFF

size: .
J: TRBJ1-5
V: TRBV7-9
D: .
DNA: TGTGCCAGCAGCTTAGATGGGGAGCCCCATCAGCCCCAGCATTTT
CDR3: CASSLDGEPHQPQHF

size: few
J: TRBJ2-7
V: TRBV7-3
D: .
DNA: TGTGCCAGCAGCTTAAATAGCGGACCCTCCTACGAGCAGTACTTC
CDR3: CASSLNSGPSYEQYF

size: few
J: TRBJ2-3
V: TRBV3-1
D: TRBD2
DNA: TGTGCCAGCAGCCCTTACGGGACTACCACAGATACGCAGTATTTT
CDR3: CASSPYGTTTDTQYF

size: .
J: TRBJ2-4
V: TRBV20-1
D: .
DNA: TGCAGTGCTAGAGATTCGCGCGGGCCGGGCGACATTCAGTACTTC
CDR3: CSARDSRGPGDIQYF

size: few
J: TRBJ2-7
V: TRBV7-9
D: TRBD2
DNA: TGTGCCAGCATCTCGGGGGGCGAGCAGTACTTC
CDR3: CASISGGEQYF

size: .
J: TRBJ2-3
V: TRBV7-9
D: TRBD1
DNA: TGTGCCAGCAGCTTTCTCCCGGACAGGGGGCGTGCAGATACGCAGTATTTT
CDR3: CASSFLPDRGRADTQYF

size: .
J: TRBJ2-3
V: TRBV11-2
D: .
DNA: TGTGCCAGCAGCTTAGAGTCTCGGGGAGGAGATACGCAGTATTTT
CDR3: CASSLESRGGDTQYF

size: few
J: TRBJ1-5
V: TRBV20-1
D: TRBD1
DNA: TGCAGTGCTACCCTACAGGGGGGCAATCAGCCCCAGCATTTT
CDR3: CSATLQGGNQPQHF

size: .
J: TRBJ2-7
V: TRBV7-2
D: .
DNA: TGTGCGAGCAGGGCCAACGTAGCCTACGAGCAGTACTTC
CDR3: CASRANVAYEQYF

size: .
J: TRBJ2-7
V: TRBV5-1
D: TRBD1
DNA: TGCGCCAGCAGCGCAGACAGGGCGGTCTCCTACGAGCAGTACTTC
CDR3: CASSADRAVSYEQYF

size: few
J: TRBJ1-1
V: TRBV19
D: TRBD1
DNA: TGTGCCAGTTCACAGGGGCAGGTCAGTGAAGCTTTCTTT
CDR3: CASSQGQVSEAFF

size: once
J: TRBJ2-1
V: TRBV4-1
D: .
DNA: TGCGCCAGCAGCCAGGCAGGGGCGCTTAATGAGCAGTTCTTC
CDR3: CASSQAGALNEQFF

size: .
J: TRBJ2-5
V: TRBV29-1
D: TRBD1
DNA: TGCAGCGTTGTCCTGACAGGGATGGGGGAGACCCAGTACTTC
CDR3: CSVVLTGMGETQYF

size: .
J: TRBJ1-4
V: TRBV7-2
D: .
DNA: TGTGCCAGCAGCAGCGGACAGAGGGAAAAACTGTTTTTT
CDR3: CASSSGQREKLFF

size: .
J: TRBJ2-1
V: TRBV6-2/TRBV6-3
D: .
DNA: TGTGCCAGCAGCCAACTAGTCAATGAGCAGTTCTTC
CDR3: CASSQLVNEQFF

size: .
J: TRBJ2-7
V: TRBV10-3
D: TRBD1
DNA: TGTGCCATCAGTCTCGGGACAGGGGTCTACGAGCAGTACTTC
CDR3: CAISLGTGVYEQYF

size: .
J: TRBJ2-3
V: TRBV4-1
D: TRBD1
DNA: TGCGCCAGCAGCCAAGAGGGACAGTTTCGCACAGATACGCAGTATTTT
CDR3: CASSQEGQFRTDTQYF

size: .
J: TRBJ2-2
V: TRBV5-4
D: .
DNA: TGTGCCAGCAGCTATGAGACAGGAACCGGGGAGCTGTTTTTT
CDR3: CASSYETGTGELFF

size: few
J: TRBJ1-1
V: TRBV11-2
D: TRBD1
DNA: TGTGCCAGCAGCTTACTTATAGGGGGCGCAGGTGAAGCTTTCTTT
CDR3: CASSLLIGGAGEAFF

size: .
J: TRBJ2-1
V: TRBV11-2
D: TRBD1
DNA: TGTGCCAGCAGCGGAATTAACAGGGGTAGGGAGCAGTTCTTC
CDR3: CASSGINRGREQFF

size: many
J: TRBJ2-5
V: TRBV7-9
D: .
DNA: TGTGCCAGCAGCTTTTCAGGGGGGAGAGAGACCCAGTACTTC
CDR3: CASSFSGGRETQYF

size: .
J: TRBJ2-1
V: TRBV4-3
D: TRBD1
DNA: TGCGCCAGCAGCCAAGATCGGGTGGGACAGGGGGCGAGTGAGCAGTTCTTC
CDR3: CASSQDRVGQGASEQFF

size: few
J: TRBJ1-5
V: TRBV4-2
D: .
DNA: TGTGCCAGCAGCCAAGCGGTTAAAAGCAATCAGCCCCAGCATTTT
CDR3: CASSQAVKSNQPQHF

size: few
J: TRBJ2-3
V: TRBV28
D: TRBD1
DNA: TGTGCCAGCAGCACCGGGACAGGGGGCACAGATACGCAGTATTTT
CDR3: CASSTGTGGTDTQYF

size: .
J: TRBJ1-2
V: TRBV20-1
D: TRBD1
DNA: TGCAGTGCCGAGACAGGGGAGGGCCGTGGCTACACCTTC
CDR3: CSAETGEGRGYTF

size: few
J: TRBJ2-2
V: TRBV12-3/TRBV12-4
D: .
DNA: TGTGCCAGCAGATATACCGGGGGCCGCACCGGGGAGCTGTTTTTT
CDR3: CASRYTGGRTGELFF

size: few
J: TRBJ2-7
V: TRBV5-1
D: .
DNA: TGCGCCAGCAGCCTCTCCGGGACACCATCTGGCGAGCAGTACTTC
CDR3: CASSLSGTPSGEQYF

size: .
J: TRBJ1-3
V: TRBV5-1
D: .
DNA: TGCGCCAGCAGCTTGCTGGACTCTCGCGGCACCATATATTTT
CDR3: CASSLLDSRGTIYF

size: few
J: TRBJ2-5
V: TRBV11-1
D: .
DNA: TGTGCCAGCAGCTGGGGGGACGGGGACCCCACGATTTTCCAAGAGACCCAGTACTTC
CDR3: CASSWGDGDPTIFQETQYF

size: .
J: TRBJ2-2
V: TRBV2
D: .
DNA: TGTGCCAGCCTGGGAGGCACGAACACCGGGGAGCTGTTTTTT
CDR3: CASLGGTNTGELFF

size: few
J: TRBJ2-3
V: TRBV5-1
D: .
DNA: TGCGCCAGCAGCTCTAGTAGCTCAGATACGCAGTATTTT
CDR3: CASSSSSSDTQYF

size: .
J: TRBJ2-7
V: TRBV5-4
D: TRBD2
DNA: TGTGCCAGCAGCGCCAACCCCGGGACTAGCTACGAGCAGTACTTC
CDR3: CASSANPGTSYEQYF

size: many
J: TRBJ2-3
V: TRBV7-2
D: TRBD2
DNA: TGTGCCAGCAGCTTAACCCTAGCGGGGGGGGCAGATACGCAGTATTTT
CDR3: CASSLTLAGGADTQYF

size: few
J: TRBJ1-5
V: TRBV4-2
D: .
DNA: TGTGCCAGCAGCCAAGATAGGAGCAATCAGCCCCAGCATTTT
CDR3: CASSQDRSNQPQHF

size: .
J: TRBJ2-2
V: TRBV10-3
D: TRBD2
DNA: TGTGCCCTGCGAAGCGGGGGGAACACCGGGGAGCTGTTTTTT
CDR3: CALRSGGNTGELFF

size: .
J: TRBJ2-5
V: TRBV12-3/TRBV12-4
D: .
DNA: TGTGCCAGCACCCATCGCAGCTTAGAGACCCAGTACTTC
CDR3: CASTHRSLETQYF

size: .
J: TRBJ1-5
V: TRBV20-1
D: .
DNA: TGCAGTGCCCTGCAAGGTTGGGGCAATCAGCCCCAGCATTTT
CDR3: CSALQGWGNQPQHF

size: few
J: TRBJ2-2
V: TRBV12-3/TRBV12-4
D: .
DNA: TGTGCCAGCAGTTGGCAGCTGAACACCGGGGAGCTGTTTTTT
CDR3: CASSWQLNTGELFF

size: few
J: TRBJ2-2
V: TRBV4-1
D: .
DNA: TGCGCCAGCAGCCACAACACCAGGGGCGGCCGAAAATATTACACCGGGGAGCTGTTTTTT
CDR3: CASSHNTRGGRKYYTGELFF